A selection of T cell receptor beta chains follows, all from one sample in a study of cytomegalovirus exposure and HLA in healthy donors. Assay used: immunoSEQ multiplex PCR; TCRdb lists only in-frame clones, some missing. The table lists 60,000 to 85,000 clones, roughly 88% of them singletons, with about 19% in the top ten. The sample consisted of PBMCs. The receptors were gathered from a man between 65 and 85 years old in good health and CMV-seropositive. CDR3s include the opening cysteine and the closing phenylalanine or tryptophan. A D gene is named only where the DNA matches it firmly. Clone size, where shown, is once, few, many, or a class for clones that have expanded.

v_call,j_call,d_call,clone_size,cdr3_length,cdr3_aa,cdr3_nt
TRBV11-2,TRBJ1-1,.,.,14,CASSPGDYSFEAFF,TGTGCCAGCAGCCCGGGGGATTACAGCTTTGAAGCTTTCTTT
TRBV28,TRBJ2-3,TRBD2,.,22,CASPRDSIRSSSGRLAPDTQYF,TGTGCCAGCCCTCGGGACAGCATCAGGTCTTCTAGCGGGAGACTCGCCCCAGATACGCAGTATTTT
TRBV7-9,TRBJ2-5,.,.,15,CASSINLYAKETQYF,TGTGCCAGCAGCATAAATCTCTACGCAAAAGAGACCCAGTACTTC
TRBV6-4,TRBJ1-2,TRBD1,once,15,CASSETGGAGYGYTF,TGTGCCAGCAGTGAGACAGGGGGCGCGGGCTATGGCTACACCTTC
TRBV28,TRBJ2-7,.,.,14,CASSPGTVTYEQYF,TGTGCCAGCAGTCCAGGGACTGTAACCTACGAGCAGTACTTC
TRBV28,TRBJ2-5,.,.,14,CASSQRDWGETQYF,TGTGCCAGCAGTCAGAGGGACTGGGGGGAGACCCAGTACTTC
TRBV18,TRBJ2-2,.,once,17,CASSLWTAALNTGELFF,TGTGCCAGCTCACTTTGGACAGCCGCATTGAACACCGGGGAGCTGTTTTTT
TRBV29-1,TRBJ2-5,TRBD1,.,12,CSVGADREAQYF,TGCAGCGTTGGGGCTGACAGGGAAGCCCAGTACTTC
TRBV19,TRBJ2-1,TRBD2,.,14,CASTVAGGPNEQFF,TGTGCCAGTACCGTAGCGGGAGGGCCCAATGAGCAGTTCTTC
TRBV6-6,TRBJ2-7,.,.,16,CASSSHDTVSSYEQYF,TGTGCCAGCAGTTCCCACGACACGGTTAGCTCCTACGAGCAGTACTTC
TRBV4-2,TRBJ2-2,TRBD2,once,17,CASSPRGSGGIGGELFF,TGTGCCAGCAGCCCCCGAGGAAGCGGGGGAATCGGCGGGGAGCTGTTTTTT
TRBV27,TRBJ1-5,.,.,15,CASSQTGLGNQPQHF,TGTGCCAGCAGCCAGACAGGACTGGGAAATCAGCCCCAGCATTTT
TRBV6-1,TRBJ2-1,TRBD2,.,13,CATTSGSRNEQFF,TGTGCCACGACTAGCGGGAGTAGAAATGAGCAGTTCTTC
TRBV7-9,TRBJ1-1,.,few,12,CASSLQESEAFF,TGTGCCAGCAGCCTACAGGAATCTGAAGCTTTCTTT
TRBV7-9,TRBJ1-1,.,.,13,CASSLTGNTEAFF,TGTGCCAGCAGCTTAACGGGGAACACTGAAGCTTTCTTT
TRBV18,TRBJ2-1,.,.,15,CASSPQQGSNNEQFF,TGTGCCAGCTCACCACAACAGGGCAGCAACAATGAGCAGTTCTTC
TRBV10-1,TRBJ2-1,.,.,15,CASSEDSEFANEQFF,TGCGCCAGCAGTGAAGACTCCGAGTTCGCTAATGAGCAGTTCTTC
TRBV6-1,TRBJ2-1,.,.,14,CASSAYRVKNEQFF,TGTGCCAGCAGTGCGTACAGGGTAAAGAATGAGCAGTTCTTC
TRBV28,TRBJ2-7,TRBD2,.,15,CASSPPAGGSYEQYF,TGTGCCAGCAGTCCCCCCGCGGGGGGCTCCTACGAGCAGTACTTC
TRBV5-1,TRBJ2-5,TRBD2,once,16,CASTPGGTSGQETQYF,TGCGCCAGCACCCCGGGCGGGACTAGCGGCCAAGAGACCCAGTACTTC
TRBV13,TRBJ2-4,TRBD2,.,18,CASSLRGGTRLAKNIQYF,TGTGCCAGCAGCTTACGGGGGGGGACTAGACTAGCCAAAAACATTCAGTACTTC
TRBV18,TRBJ2-1,.,.,15,CASSRADSTYNEQFF,TGTGCCAGCTCAAGAGCGGACTCCACCTACAATGAGCAGTTCTTC
TRBV28,TRBJ1-1,.,few,14,CASSLYGGLSEAFF,TGTGCCAGCAGTTTATACGGGGGGCTTAGTGAAGCTTTCTTT
TRBV5-4,TRBJ2-7,.,once,15,CASSPAGNSPYEQYF,TGTGCCAGCAGCCCGGCGGGGAACAGCCCCTACGAGCAGTACTTC
TRBV4-2,TRBJ2-2,TRBD1,.,17,CASSQEGQRGHTGELFF,TGTGCCAGCAGCCAAGAGGGCCAGAGGGGGCACACCGGGGAGCTGTTTTTT
TRBV11-2,TRBJ1-1,.,.,13,CASSLTRDSRAFF,TGTGCCAGCAGCTTAACCCGAGACAGCCGAGCTTTCTTT
TRBV4-2,TRBJ2-3,TRBD2,.,15,CASSPLWAGADTQYF,TGTGCCAGCAGCCCCCTTTGGGCGGGAGCAGATACGCAGTATTTT
TRBV18,TRBJ2-3,TRBD2,.,12,CASSPGGDTQYF,TGTGCCAGCTCCCCGGGGGGGGATACGCAGTATTTT
TRBV19,TRBJ2-3,TRBD1,.,14,CASTVTGGEDTQYF,TGTGCCAGTACAGTGACAGGGGGCGAAGATACGCAGTATTTT